This T cell receptor (beta chain) was retrieved from a study of cytomegalovirus exposure and HLA in healthy donors. Study results and limitations: Some V segments (TRBV6-2 and TRBV6-3 among them) were excluded as indistinguishable.

The PCR had 60 Vbeta and 13 Jbeta primers. Using immunoSEQ multiplex PCR, the repertoire was profiled, and TCRdb retains in-frame clones only, with some absent. The table records some 87,000 clones, over 75% of them present only once. CDR3 size: 13 residues. The germline V gene has CDR1 LGHNA and CDR2 YNFKEQ. Deletions cut 0 bases from V and 4 bases from J, with 7 bases between. The sample holds one count of this clone. The antigen remains unidentified. Input material: PBMCs. This TCR was sampled from a man aged 50 to 60 in good health and CMV-seropositive. The V call is TRBV4-2, the J call TRBJ2-7; D is ambiguous. The CDR3 here is CASSQEAGYEQYF. Here the CDR3 DNA reads TGTGCCAGCAGCCAAGAAGCAGGTTACGAGCAGTACTTC.